The 24 T cell receptor beta chains below were found in one sample sequenced in a study of T-cell reconstitution after alpha-beta-depleted transplantation in children. TCRbeta library construction was performed incorporating unique molecular identifiers. TCRdb fed the PCR reads into MiXCR, producing one record per CDR3 protein. The repertoire includes about 500,000 distinct CDR3 sequences, around a third of them detected once, and approximately 2.3% sits in the top ten. The sequencing used PBMCs from the stem cell graft donor, collected from the stem cell graft. The receptors come from a human donor who donated a stem cell graft to a child with aplastic anemia.

The chain links TRBV6-5 to TRBJ1-5, with 10 nucleotides matching TRBD1. Germline CDR1 and CDR2: MNHEY and SVGAGI. The CDR3 extends over 17 amino acids. J lost 4 bases, V lost 2 bases, and 8 bases had no gene match. The CDR3 sequence is CASSYRAPGQGNQPQHF. Written as DNA, the CDR3 is TGTGCCAGCAGTTACAGGGCCCCGGGACAGGGGAATCAGCCCCAGCATTTT.

The chain links TRBV12-3 or TRBV12-4 to TRBJ2-7; no reliable D call. Trimming removed 5 bases at V and 6 bases at J, with 14 bases between. The CDR3 has 13 residues. The CDR3 loop is CASSPARDREQYF. Here the CDR3 DNA reads TGTGCCAGCAGTCCTGCTAGAGATCGCGAGCAGTACTTC.

This clonotype occurred a few times. This rearrangement joins TRBV7-2 to TRBJ2-7; tentative D call: TRBD2 (6 bases). Germline CDR1 reads SGHTA; CDR2 reads FQGNSA. Trimming took 4 bases from V and 0 from J, leaving 10 bases between them. This CDR3 has 14 residues. The CDR3 spells CASSSLADSYEQYF. The CDR3 DNA sequence: TGTGCCAGCAGCTCCTTAGCGGACTCCTACGAGCAGTACTTC.

The chain is built from TRBV7-9 and TRBJ2-6; unclear D gene. The CDR3 loop spans 13 amino acids. CDR1 is SEHNR and CDR2 is FQNEAQ in the germline V gene (reference sequence). Trimming removed 6 bases from V and 3 bases from J, with 6 bases in between. The CDR3 is CASRDDGANVLTF. The CDR3 coding sequence is TGTGCCAGCAGGGACGATGGGGCCAACGTCCTGACTTTC.

The chain carries TRBV20-1 and TRBJ1-1; the match to TRBD1 covers 7 bases. Per the germline V gene, CDR1 is DFQATT and CDR2 is SNEGSKA (reference sequence). V was pared by 0 bases and J by 3 bases, with 7 bases of the junction left unmatched. The CDR3 runs to 15 residues. DNA of the CDR3: TGCAGTGCTAGAGATTCTAGGGGGCTTGACACTGAAGCTTTCTTT. This gives the protein CSARDSRGLDTEAFF.

This chain uses TRBV10-1 with TRBJ2-1; 8 bases agree with TRBD1. With V trimmed by 5 bases and J by 8 bases, 11 bases remained unmatched. The CDR3 runs 15 residues. Germline V CDR1 and CDR2: WNHNN, SYGVQD (reference sequence). The CDR3 loop reads CASSLVQGGLDEQFF. The CDR3, as DNA: TGCGCCAGCAGTTTGGTACAGGGGGGATTGGATGAGCAGTTCTTC.

The gene calls are TRBV16 and TRBJ1-4; D is possibly TRBD1 (5 bases). Between the trimmed V and J ends, which lost 4 bases and 3 bases, there was a span of 12 bases. Germline lookup yields CDR1 KGHSY and CDR2 FQNENV. This CDR3 spans 15 amino acids. CDR3 bases: TGTGCCAGCAGCCCCGGCGGGGGTCCTAATGAAAAACTGTTTTTT. Translation gives CASSPGGGPNEKLFF. Full variable domain (rest looked up from reference TRBV16 and TRBJ1-4): GEEVAQTPKHLVRGEGQKAKLYCAPIKGHSYVFWYQQVLKNEFKFLISFQNENVFDETGMPKERFSAKCLPNSPCSLEIQATKLEDSAVYFCASSPGGGPNEKLFFGSGTQLSVL.

The rearrangement uses TRBV7-9 and TRBJ2-1; TRBD1 matches at 9 bases. The ends lost 0 bases at V and 6 bases at J; junction bases unmatched: 6. The germline gives CDR1 SEHNR, CDR2 FQNEAQ (reference sequence). The CDR3 runs 16 residues. CDR3 sequence reads: CASSLAGQGRINEQFF. In DNA form, the CDR3 reads TGTGCCAGCAGCTTAGCTGGACAGGGGCGAATCAATGAGCAGTTCTTC.

The chain couples TRBV5-6 to TRBJ2-7; D not resolved. The ends were cut back, 0 bases at V and 3 bases at J, with 10 bases in the middle. The CDR3 sequence is 14 residues long. In germline, CDR1 is SGHDT, CDR2 YYEEEE. The CDR3 DNA reads as TGTGCCAGCAGCTTGGGCGGCGGATACTACGAGCAGTACGTC. Encoded protein: CASSLGGGYYEQYV.

This clonotype has just a few counts. The chain links TRBV9 to TRBJ2-1, with 7 bases that match TRBD1. The germline gives CDR1 SGDLS, CDR2 YYNGEE. After removal of 0 bases from V and 4 bases from J, the junction contained 4 bases not matched to a gene. This CDR3 spans 15 amino acids. The DNA for the CDR3 is TGTGCCAGCAGCGTAGCCGGGACAGCTTACAATGAGCAGTTCTTC. Translated, it gives CASSVAGTAYNEQFF.

This clonotype was observed a few times. The rearrangement uses TRBV5-1 and TRBJ2-3, with 7 positions matching TRBD2. Germline V CDR1 and CDR2: SGHRS, YFSETQ. This CDR3 comprises 15 residues. Germline trimming cut 1 base from V and 3 bases from J; bases unmatched to any gene: 5. The CDR3 spells CASSLPLASTDTQYF. The CDR3 DNA sequence: TGCGCCAGCAGCTTGCCACTAGCGTCGACAGATACGCAGTATTTT.

This clonotype was seen more than once but under ten times. This chain connects TRBV5-4 to TRBJ2-3; D is tentatively TRBD1 or TRBD2 (5 bases each). The germline V gene has CDR1 SGHNT and CDR2 YYREEE (reference sequence). The CDR3 covers 15 residues. Trimming cost V 6 bases and J 5 bases, with 19 bases left between them. CDR3 coding DNA: TGTGCCAGCACCTGGGGGTACGGCCAGCGAGATACGCAGTATTTT. It translates to CASTWGYGQRDTQYF.

The J gene is TRBJ2-2, the V gene TRBV24-1, with TRBD1 identical over 11 bases. CDR3 length: 17 residues. Germline V gene data show CDR1 as KGHDR and CDR2 as SFDVKD. The ends lost 3 bases at V and 3 bases at J; junction bases unmatched: 5. In DNA, the CDR3 is TGTGCCACCAGTGATAGGACAGGGGGCATTGACACCGGGGAGCTGTTTTTT. Protein sequence: CATSDRTGGIDTGELFF.

The chain has TRBV7-8 and TRBJ1-6, with a tentative D call TRBD1 (5 bases). CDR3 length equals 14 residues. Germline-derived CDR1 and CDR2 are SGHVS and FQNEAQ. V lost 4 bases, J lost 7 bases, and 11 bases lay in between. The CDR3 DNA follows: TGTGCCAGCAGCTCACAGGCGACCAATTCACCCCTCCACTTT. Translation gives CASSSQATNSPLHF.

The chain joins TRBV7-8 to TRBJ2-5; D may be TRBD1 (6 bases). The germline V gene has CDR1 SGHVS and CDR2 FQNEAQ. The CDR3 loop spans 15 amino acids. Trimming took off 6 bases at V and 1 base at J, with 15 bases between the two ends. CDR3 nucleotides: TGTGCCAGCAGTTCCCATGGGACAATCCAAGAGACCCAGTACTTC. This codes for CASSSHGTIQETQYF.

This clonotype was detected only a few times. The CDR3 nucleotides read TGTGCCAGCAGAGTACGGGAGACCCAGTACTTC. Its translation: CASRVRETQYF. The chain has TRBV27 and TRBJ2-5; D remains ambiguous. CDR3 length: 11 amino acids. Germline V gene lookup returns CDR1 MNHEY and CDR2 SMNVEV (reference sequence). The germline V and J ends were trimmed by 6 bases and 5 bases, with 7 bases remaining between them.

This clonotype was detected only a few times. The chain recombines TRBV20-1 with TRBJ1-5, with TRBD1 identical over 7 bases. J lost 5 bases, V lost 3 bases, and 7 bases had no gene match. Germline lookup yields CDR1 DFQATT and CDR2 SNEGSKA (reference sequence). The CDR3 covers 14 residues. The CDR3 reads CSASRGGPYQPQHF. Written as DNA, the CDR3 is TGCAGTGCTAGTCGAGGGGGCCCGTATCAGCCCCAGCATTTT.

The chain employs TRBV6-5 and TRBJ2-5; D is unresolved. Looked up from germline, CDR1 is MNHEY and CDR2 is SVGAGI. The CDR3 runs 11 residues. The V gene lost 6 bases and the J gene lost 5 bases, with 7 bases spanning the gap. For the CDR3, the DNA is TGTGCCAGCAGACGACATGAGACCCAGTACTTC. Translation: CASRRHETQYF.

This clonotype was counted between two and nine times. This rearrangement joins TRBV7-2 to TRBJ1-6, with D tentatively TRBD1 (5 bases). Trimming stripped 5 bases from V and 8 bases from J, with 19 bases between. The CDR3 length is 16 residues. Germline V lookup: CDR1 SGHTA, CDR2 FQGNSA. CDR3 sequence reads: CASSPRGWGVDSPLHF. The CDR3 DNA reads TGTGCCAGCAGCCCCCGGGGGTGGGGTGTTGATTCACCCCTCCACTTT. Complete variable domain (other parts from reference TRBV7-2 and TRBJ1-6): GAGVSQSPSNKVTEKGKDVELRCDPISGHTALYWYRQSLGQGLEFLIYFQGNSAPDKSGLPSDRFSAERTGGSVSTLTIQRTQQEDSAVYLCASSPRGWGVDSPLHFGNGTRLTVT.

This clonotype was observed a handful of times. The genes are TRBV12-3 or TRBV12-4 and TRBJ2-3; 8 positions agree with TRBD1. Trimming cost V 7 bases and J 3 bases; bases outside gene matches: 15. The CDR3 is made up of 17 amino acids. In nucleotides, the CDR3 is TGTGCCAGCACCTGGGGGCAGGGGGCTCCGCCAACAGATACGCAGTATTTT. Protein product: CASTWGQGAPPTDTQYF.

This chain uses TRBV3-1 with TRBJ1-3; D is undetermined. The CDR3 is 14 amino acids. Per the germline V gene, CDR1 is LGHDT and CDR2 is YNNKEL (reference sequence). Trimming removed 1 base at V and 5 bases at J, with 9 bases between. The CDR3 bases are TGTGCCAGCAGCCAAGGAGAGGGAAGAAACACCATATATTTT. It encodes CASSQGEGRNTIYF.

This clonotype was seen a few times. This chain joins TRBV7-2 and TRBJ1-1, with D tentatively TRBD1 (6 bases). The CDR3 has 14 residues. Germline-derived CDR1 and CDR2 are SGHTA and FQGNSA. V dropped 3 bases and J dropped 3 bases, with 11 bases sitting between them. The CDR3 here is CASSFGGRDTEAFF. For the CDR3, the DNA is TGTGCCAGCAGCTTCGGGGGGCGGGACACTGAAGCTTTCTTT. The full variable domain, in which reference TRBV7-2 and TRBJ1-1 provide the parts outside the CDR3, is GAGVSQSPSNKVTEKGKDVELRCDPISGHTALYWYRQSLGQGLEFLIYFQGNSAPDKSGLPSDRFSAERTGGSVSTLTIQRTQQEDSAVYLCASSFGGRDTEAFFGQGTRLTVV.

The chain employs TRBV6-5 and TRBJ2-1; D is unresolved. The CDR3 runs to 17 residues. Trimming stripped 0 bases from V and 0 bases from J, with 12 bases between. Germline values: CDR1 MNHEY, CDR2 SVGAGI. CDR3 sequence reads: CASSYSSNTRSYNEQFF. The CDR3 DNA reads TGTGCCAGCAGTTACTCGAGTAACACCCGCTCCTACAATGAGCAGTTCTTC.

V is TRBV5-6 and J is TRBJ2-7; 7 bases fit TRBD1. The germline CDR1 and CDR2 sequences are SGHDT and YYEEEE. This CDR3 has 15 amino acids. V was pared by 6 bases and J by 0 bases, with 9 bases of the junction left unmatched. The chain's CDR3 is CASTRQGSFSYEQYF. CDR3 nucleotide sequence: TGTGCCAGCACCCGACAGGGCTCCTTCTCCTACGAGCAGTACTTC.